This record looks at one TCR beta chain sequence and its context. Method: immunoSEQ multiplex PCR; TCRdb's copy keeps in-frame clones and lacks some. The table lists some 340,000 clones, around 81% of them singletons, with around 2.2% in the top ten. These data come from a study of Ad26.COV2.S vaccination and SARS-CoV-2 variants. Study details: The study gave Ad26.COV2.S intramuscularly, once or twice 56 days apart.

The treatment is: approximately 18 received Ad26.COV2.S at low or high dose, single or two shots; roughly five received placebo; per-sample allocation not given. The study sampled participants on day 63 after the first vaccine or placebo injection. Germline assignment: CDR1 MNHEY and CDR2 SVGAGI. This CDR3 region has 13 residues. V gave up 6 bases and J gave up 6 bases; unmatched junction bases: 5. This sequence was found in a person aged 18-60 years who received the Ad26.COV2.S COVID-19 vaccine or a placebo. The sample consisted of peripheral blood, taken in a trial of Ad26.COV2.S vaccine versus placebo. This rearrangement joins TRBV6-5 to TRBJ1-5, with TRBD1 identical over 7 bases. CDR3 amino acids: CASRVTGSQPQHF. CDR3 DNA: TGTGCCAGCAGGGTGACAGGGAGTCAGCCCCAGCATTTT.